Listed below are T cell receptor beta chains from one sample, sequenced in a study of CD8 T cells in Susac syndrome. Using its own MiXCR run on the immunoSEQ multiplex PCR reads, TCRdb lists one record per CDR3 protein. This sample yields 150,000 to 200,000 distinct CDR3 sequences, of which 85% to 95% are seen a single time; less than 0.2% belongs to the top ten. Sequencing used CD8+ T cells from PBMCs. The receptors derive from a human donor with Susac syndrome. Each CDR3 is given with its conserved first and last residue. Each record gives: D gene, J gene, CDR3 length, V gene, CDR3 protein, CDR3 DNA. The D gene is left open where the match is weak.

d_gene: .; j_gene: TRBJ2-4; len: 14; v_gene: TRBV5-1; CDR3aa: CASSGEIAKNIQYF; CDR3nt: TGCGCCAGCAGTGGCGAAATAGCCAAAAACATTCAGTACTTC
d_gene: .; j_gene: TRBJ1-1; len: 15; v_gene: TRBV25-1; CDR3aa: CASSERFRTNTEAFF; CDR3nt: TGTGCCAGCAGTGAAAGGTTTCGGACGAACACTGAAGCTTTCTTT
d_gene: .; j_gene: TRBJ1-5; len: 15; v_gene: TRBV3-1; CDR3aa: CASSQVYTGGQPQHF; CDR3nt: TGTGCCAGCAGCCAAGTATACACGGGGGGCCAGCCCCAGCATTTT
d_gene: .; j_gene: TRBJ1-1; len: 15; v_gene: TRBV12-3/TRBV12-4; CDR3aa: CASSHNRLLNTEAFF; CDR3nt: TGTGCCAGCAGCCATAACCGCCTCTTGAACACTGAAGCTTTCTTT
d_gene: TRBD1; j_gene: TRBJ2-7; len: 14; v_gene: TRBV5-6; CDR3aa: CASSYSTGYYEQYF; CDR3nt: TGTGCCAGCAGCTACTCGACAGGGTACTACGAGCAGTACTTC
d_gene: TRBD2; j_gene: TRBJ2-7; len: 14; v_gene: TRBV4-1; CDR3aa: CASSQERGIYEQYF; CDR3nt: TGCGCCAGCAGCCAGGAGCGGGGGATCTACGAGCAGTACTTC
d_gene: TRBD2; j_gene: TRBJ2-5; len: 18; v_gene: TRBV7-2; CDR3aa: CASSFHQRLAGGPETQYF; CDR3nt: TGTGCCAGCAGCTTTCATCAACGACTAGCGGGAGGGCCTGAGACCCAGTACTTC
d_gene: TRBD1; j_gene: TRBJ1-1; len: 12; v_gene: TRBV19; CDR3aa: CASRTGETEAFF; CDR3nt: TGTGCCAGTAGGACAGGGGAGACTGAAGCTTTCTTT
d_gene: .; j_gene: TRBJ1-5; len: 15; v_gene: TRBV19; CDR3aa: CASSITVSSNQPQHF; CDR3nt: TGTGCCAGTAGTATAACAGTATCAAGCAATCAGCCCCAGCATTTT
d_gene: .; j_gene: TRBJ1-1; len: 16; v_gene: TRBV28; CDR3aa: CASSSGQLQQRTEAFF; CDR3nt: TGTGCCAGCAGTTCCGGACAGCTACAACAAAGGACTGAAGCTTTCTTT
d_gene: .; j_gene: TRBJ2-3; len: 13; v_gene: TRBV27; CDR3aa: CASSAYRADTQYF; CDR3nt: TGTGCCAGCAGTGCCTACAGGGCAGATACGCAGTATTTT